The 22 T cell receptor beta chains below come from one sample, sequenced in a study of CD8+ T cells in alopecia areata. Investigators isolated RNA and reverse transcribed it into cDNA to act as the sequencing template. This table comes from immunoSEQ multiplex PCR, and its TCRdb copy is limited to in-frame clones, with some not included. The sample yields under 250,000 clones, more than 45% seen once. Treatment described: oral pan-JAK inhibitor, 5-10 mg twice daily. The specimen was CD4+ T cells sorted from blood, collected at week 4, from a patient treated with tofacitinib. These receptors all stem from a human donor with alopecia areata.

The V call is TRBV4-3, the J call TRBJ1-2; a possible D gene is TRBD1 (5 bases). The CDR3 runs to 15 residues. Deletions cut 3 bases from V and 8 bases from J, with 19 bases between. Per germline, CDR1 LGHNA and CDR2 YSLEER. In nucleotides, the CDR3 is TGCGCCAGCAGCCAGGACGGGACCGAGGATGGAGGCTACACCTTC. Translation: CASSQDGTEDGGYTF.

The chain combines TRBV29-1 with TRBJ1-2; possibly TRBD1 for D (5 bases). Trimming took 4 bases from V and 5 from J, leaving 17 bases between them. The germline V gene has CDR1 SQVTM and CDR2 ANQGSEA. The CDR3 has 14 amino acids. For the CDR3, the DNA is TGCAGCGTTGTCAGCCCAGCCGAGGGGTATGGCTACACCTTC. Its translation: CSVVSPAEGYGYTF.

The genes are TRBV30 and TRBJ1-6, with unresolved D. CDR1 and CDR2 (germline): GTSNPN, SVGIG (reference sequence). Trimming shortened V by 2 bases and J by 6 bases, and 8 bases separated the two germline ends. The CDR3 spans 13 residues. The CDR3 spells CAWSPGPNSPLHF. CDR3 DNA: TGTGCCTGGAGTCCCGGGCCTAATTCACCCCTCCACTTT.

The V call is TRBV19, the J call TRBJ2-7, with 8 bases identical to TRBD1. Germline V gene data show CDR1 as LNHDA and CDR2 as SQIVND (reference sequence). The CDR3 sequence is 16 residues long. The junction had 16 bases not matched to a gene; V was cut back by 4 bases and J by 8 bases. CDR3 sequence reads: CASSTSSGTGTVKQYF. In nucleotides, the CDR3 is TGTGCCAGTAGTACCTCTTCCGGGACAGGTACTGTGAAGCAGTACTTC.

This chain uses TRBV9 with TRBJ1-1; D is ambiguous. Between the trimmed V and J ends, which lost 4 bases and 4 bases, there was a span of 14 bases. CDR1 SGDLS and CDR2 YYNGEE come from the germline V gene. The CDR3 length is 14 residues. The CDR3: CASSTLTGVTEAFF. The CDR3, as DNA: TGTGCCAGCAGCACACTTACCGGGGTCACTGAAGCTTTCTTT.

The chain joins TRBV2 to TRBJ2-5; the D gene is possibly TRBD1 (5 bases). CDR1 is SNHLY and CDR2 is FYNNEI in the germline V gene. The length of the CDR3 is 15 residues. Trimming removed 0 bases at V and 5 bases at J, with 13 bases between. The CDR3 here is CASSEAPQGRETQYF. Here the CDR3 DNA reads TGTGCCAGCAGTGAAGCGCCCCAGGGCCGGGAGACCCAGTACTTC.

In its sample, this clone was seen a few times. The chain uses TRBV4-3 and TRBJ2-3, with D possibly being TRBD2 (6 bases). The CDR3 runs 15 residues. The V gene's germline CDR1 is LGHNA and CDR2 YSLEER. The V and J ends lost 1 base and 4 bases respectively, with 12 bases between them. CDR3 in amino acids: CASSQGLGSSDTQYF. The CDR3 DNA follows: TGCGCCAGCAGCCAAGGACTAGGGAGCTCAGATACGCAGTATTTT.

The table lists this clone with a count of one. This chain links TRBV25-1 with TRBJ2-5; the D is unclear. CDR3 length equals 14 residues. V lost 2 bases and J 4 bases, leaving 11 bases between the germline ends. Per germline, CDR1 MGHDK and CDR2 SYGVNS. The CDR3 is CASSELTFGETQYF. The CDR3 DNA follows: TGTGCCAGCAGTGAACTAACGTTCGGAGAGACCCAGTACTTC.

V and J are TRBV29-1 and TRBJ2-1; the D is unclear. Germline CDR1 reads SQVTM; CDR2 reads ANQGSEA. The CDR3 length is 11 residues. The V end was cut by 6 bases, the J end by 10 bases, with 13 bases between. The CDR3 protein is CSVGMTGEQFF. In DNA, the CDR3 is TGCAGCGTGGGAATGACCGGGGAGCAGTTCTTC.

The chain joins TRBV5-6 to TRBJ1-2; D gene uncertain. V was clipped by 4 bases and J by 5 bases, with 12 bases between them. CDR1 and CDR2 from the germline V gene are SGHDT and YYEEEE. CDR3 length: 13 amino acids. The CDR3 loop is CASSTDTQYGYTF. For the CDR3, the DNA is TGTGCCAGCAGCACCGACACTCAGTATGGCTACACCTTC. Variable domain in full (rest from reference TRBV5-6 and TRBJ1-2): DAGVTQSPTHLIKTRGQQVTLRCSPKSGHDTVSWYQQALGQGPQFIFQYYEEEERQRGNFPDRFSGHQFPNYSSELNVNALLLGDSALYLCASSTDTQYGYTFGSGTRLTVV.

The chain carries TRBV4-3 and TRBJ2-5; TRBD1 matches at 9 bases. The V segment lost 3 bases and the J segment 10 bases; nucleotides outside the gene matches: 12. The CDR3 has 15 amino acids. CDR1 is LGHNA and CDR2 is YSLEER in the germline V gene. CDR3 bases: TGCGCCAGCAGCCAGGAAATACAGGGGGCAATCGACCAGTACTTC. Translating it yields CASSQEIQGAIDQYF.

This clone has ten or more counts. This chain joins TRBV14 and TRBJ2-7; D is unclear. Germline V gene sequence: CDR1 SGHDN, CDR2 FVKESK. V gave up 1 base and J gave up 3 bases, with 16 bases separating them. The CDR3 has 16 amino acids. The CDR3 region has the DNA TGTGCCAGCAGCCAAGCGAACGGGTTGAGGAACTACGAGCAGTACTTC. Translating gives CASSQANGLRNYEQYF.

The J gene is TRBJ1-2, the V gene TRBV27, with a possible D match to TRBD1 (6 bases). Germline loops: CDR1 MNHEY, CDR2 SMNVEV (reference sequence). The CDR3 covers 16 residues. V gave up 5 bases and J gave up 6 bases, with 22 bases separating them. In DNA form, the CDR3 reads TGTGCCAGCAGTCGCGACCCGTCCACCACAGGGAATGGCTACACCTTC. This encodes CASSRDPSTTGNGYTF.

This clone has only a few counts. The gene calls are TRBV21-1 and TRBJ2-7; TRBD1, the D gene given by the table, was not confirmed from the DNA. TRBV21-1 is described as a pseudogene. The CDR3 is made up of 17 amino acids. The CDR3 nucleotides read TGTGCCAGCAGCAAATGTGACTCCCAGGGGGCTGGGTACGAGCAGTACTTC. Protein: CASSKCDSQGAGYEQYF.

The chain employs TRBV5-6 and TRBJ2-5, with 8 nucleotides matching TRBD2. Trimming cost V 7 bases and J 4 bases; bases outside gene matches: 6. This CDR3 has 13 residues. The germline V gene has CDR1 SGHDT and CDR2 YYEEEE. CDR3 loop: CASSPGGGETQYF. CDR3 nucleotide sequence: TGTGCCAGCTCTCCCGGGGGGGGAGAGACCCAGTACTTC.

The chain couples TRBV6-6 to TRBJ1-2, with D uncertain. Per the germline V gene, CDR1 is MNHNY and CDR2 is SVGAGI (reference sequence). V dropped 2 bases and J dropped 3 bases, with 13 bases sitting between them. This CDR3 is built from 15 residues. CDR3 nucleotides: TGTGCCAGCAGTTACCCCCAACGGGTGGACTATGGCTACACCTTC. Its translation: CASSYPQRVDYGYTF.

V and J are TRBV5-6 and TRBJ2-2; 9 bases are a match to TRBD1. The junction had 4 bases not matched to a gene; V was cut back by 4 bases and J by 0 bases. The germline V gene has CDR1 SGHDT and CDR2 YYEEEE. This CDR3 has 16 residues. DNA of the CDR3: TGTGCCAGCAGCCTCAGGACAGGGGCGAACACCGGGGAGCTGTTTTTT. Its translation is CASSLRTGANTGELFF.

V and J are TRBV7-3 and TRBJ2-3, with D unresolved. Germline V gives CDR1 SGHTA, CDR2 FQGTGA. The germline V and J ends were trimmed by 1 base and 4 bases, with 9 bases remaining between them. The CDR3 extends over 14 amino acids. The CDR3 loop reads CASSLMAVADTQYF. DNA for the CDR3: TGTGCCAGCAGCTTAATGGCAGTAGCAGATACGCAGTATTTT.

This clone came up once. The chain links TRBV4-3 to TRBJ1-2, with 11 bases fitting TRBD1. Per germline, CDR1 LGHNA and CDR2 YSLEER. The trim removed 2 bases at V and 9 bases at J, leaving 11 bases unmatched. The CDR3 is 16 amino acids. CDR3 protein: CASSQNPGQGAASYTF. The CDR3 nucleotides are TGCGCCAGCAGCCAAAATCCAGGACAGGGGGCGGCTAGCTACACCTTC.

This chain links TRBV6-1 with TRBJ2-1; D ambiguous. V was clipped by 3 bases and J by 7 bases, with 13 bases between them. This CDR3 contains 14 residues. Germline V gives CDR1 MNHNS, CDR2 SASEGT. CDR3 sequence reads: CASSDFLRNNEQFF. The CDR3 DNA sequence: TGTGCCAGCAGTGATTTTCTTAGAAATAATGAGCAGTTCTTC.

This clone occurred many times. V is TRBV30 and J is TRBJ1-1; 9 bases align to TRBD1. V gave up 2 bases and J gave up 4 bases; unmatched junction bases: 2. Germline CDR1 is GTSNPN and CDR2 is SVGIG (reference sequence). The CDR3 has 13 amino acids. The CDR3 nucleotides read TGTGCCTGGAGTCTGGACAGGGGCACTGAAGCTTTCTTT. Translation: CAWSLDRGTEAFF. The whole variable domain, filled in from reference TRBV30 and TRBJ1-1, reads SQTIHQWPATLVQPVGSPLSLECTVEGTSNPNLYWYRQAAGRGLQLLFYSVGIGQISSEVPQNLSASRPQDRQFILSSKKLLLSDSGFYLCAWSLDRGTEAFFGQGTRLTVV.

CDR3: CASSVNSRTEIEKLFF. The CDR3 DNA is TGCGCCAGCAGCGTGAATAGTCGGACAGAAATTGAAAAACTGTTTTTT. The chain combines TRBV5-1 with TRBJ1-4; D possibly corresponds to TRBD1 (6 bases). From germline, CDR1 is SGHRS and CDR2 YFSETQ. V was clipped by 4 bases and J by 7 bases, with 20 bases between them. The CDR3 runs 16 residues.